Each of the 16 T cell receptor beta chains below was sequenced from the same sample in a study of blood T cell repertoires in COVID-19. Profiled with immunoSEQ multiplex PCR; TCRdb holds only in-frame clones, not every one. Altogether 30,000 to 40,000 clones are present, 83% being singletons, with the ten largest covering approximately 3.6%. The source material was peripheral blood. These receptor sequences come from a man aged 50 to 60 with acute or convalescent COVID-19.

The chain uses TRBV2 and TRBJ2-4; D perhaps matches TRBD1 (6 bases). Germline V CDR1 and CDR2: SNHLY, FYNNEI. The CDR3 consists of 11 residues. Trimming left V 3 bases short and J 14 bases short, with 11 bases between. CDR3 sequence: CASSDRGSEYF. CDR3 in DNA: TGTGCCAGCAGTGACAGGGGATCAGAGTACTTC.

The J gene is TRBJ2-5, the V gene TRBV19; 11 bases agree with TRBD2. Trimming at V came to 6 bases and at J to 2 bases, leaving 5 bases not matched to a gene. There are 15 residues in the CDR3. Germline CDR1 is LNHDA and CDR2 is SQIVND (reference sequence). CDR3 region: CASRRTSGPQETQYF. Here the CDR3 DNA reads TGTGCCAGTAGACGGACTAGCGGGCCTCAAGAGACCCAGTACTTC.

The chain has TRBV2 and TRBJ2-2; 7 nucleotides agree with TRBD2. The germline gives CDR1 SNHLY, CDR2 FYNNEI. The junction had 5 bases not matched to a gene; V was cut back by 2 bases and J by 5 bases. This CDR3 is built from 15 residues. DNA for the CDR3: TGTGCCAGCAGTGAACTTGGTAGCGGGACCGGGGAGCTGTTTTTT. This encodes CASSELGSGTGELFF.

This rearrangement joins TRBV27 to TRBJ2-1; 12 nucleotides align to TRBD1. Germline lookup yields CDR1 MNHEY and CDR2 SMNVEV (reference sequence). The length of the CDR3 is 19 residues. V was pared by 6 bases and J by 6 bases, with 18 bases of the junction left unmatched. The CDR3 protein is CASRPTGTGGFVLGNEQFF. The CDR3 DNA is TGTGCCAGCAGACCTACCGGGACAGGGGGCTTCGTTTTGGGCAATGAGCAGTTCTTC.

The chain is built from TRBV10-2 and TRBJ1-5, with 8 bases aligning to TRBD1. The CDR3 spans 15 residues. From germline, CDR1 is WSHSY and CDR2 SAAADI. The V and J ends lost 4 bases and 0 bases, in that order; junction bases with no gene match: 2. Written as DNA, the CDR3 is TGCGCCAGCAGTGGTGGACAGGGTAGCAATCAGCCCCAGCATTTT. This gives the protein CASSGGQGSNQPQHF.

This rearrangement joins TRBV12-3 or TRBV12-4 to TRBJ2-7; 7 bases agree with TRBD2. This CDR3 has 11 residues. J gave up 3 bases and V 10 bases, and 3 bases lay outside the gene matches. DNA for the CDR3: TGTGCCACTCGGGGGGTCTACGAGCAGTACTTC. It translates to CATRGVYEQYF.

V gene TRBV19 combines with J gene TRBJ2-7; TRBD2 aligns across 10 bases. J was trimmed by 3 bases and V by 5 bases; bases with no gene match: 7. The germline CDR1 and CDR2 sequences are LNHDA and SQIVND (reference sequence). This CDR3 comprises 15 residues. CDR3: CASSLSGRGVYEQYF. DNA of the CDR3: TGTGCCAGTAGTTTGAGCGGGAGGGGTGTCTACGAGCAGTACTTC. The variable domain in full, completed from reference TRBV19 and TRBJ2-7, reads DGGITQSPKYLFRKEGQNVTLSCEQNLNHDAMYWYRQDPGQGLRLIYYSQIVNDFQKGDIAEGYSVSREKKESFPLTVTSAQKNPTAFYLCASSLSGRGVYEQYFGPGTRLTVT.

This clone was seen more than once but under ten times. V and J are TRBV6-2 or TRBV6-3 and TRBJ2-7, with 7 bases identical to TRBD2. The germline V gene has CDR1 MNHEY and CDR2 SVGEGT. This CDR3 spans 17 amino acids. After removal of 3 bases from V and 2 bases from J, the junction contained 13 bases not matched to a gene. CDR3 coding DNA: TGTGCCAGCAGTTATCTTTACTTCTCGCGGGAGACCTACGAGCAGTACTTC. Protein sequence: CASSYLYFSRETYEQYF.

V gene TRBV5-4 combines with J gene TRBJ1-1; no reliable D call. Germline assignment: CDR1 SGHNT and CDR2 YYREEE (reference sequence). Trimming took off 4 bases at V and 0 bases at J, with 16 bases between the two ends. The CDR3 totals 16 residues. The CDR3 region is CASSLFLLGMNTEAFF. CDR3 DNA sequence: TGTGCCAGCAGCCTATTTCTTTTGGGCATGAACACTGAAGCTTTCTTT.

The V gene is TRBV7-2, the J gene TRBJ2-1, with a possible D match to TRBD1 (6 bases). The length of the CDR3 is 16 residues. Trimming pared 1 base from V and 0 bases from J, leaving 10 bases between. The germline CDR1 and CDR2 sequences are SGHTA and FQGNSA. CDR3 loop: CASSLGLGGSYNEQFF. The DNA of the CDR3 is TGTGCCAGCAGCTTAGGGTTAGGGGGCTCCTACAATGAGCAGTTCTTC.

The chain couples TRBV9 to TRBJ2-1; 11 bases map to TRBD2. The CDR3 sequence is 15 residues long. Germline values: CDR1 SGDLS, CDR2 YYNGEE. V lost 0 bases to trimming and J lost 7 bases; unmatched junction nucleotides: 3. The CDR3 DNA reads as TGTGCCAGCAGCGTAGGTTCTAGCGGGGGGAATGAGCAGTTCTTC. Translated, it gives CASSVGSSGGNEQFF.

The chain employs TRBV6-4 and TRBJ2-6; 7 bases fit TRBD1. Unmatched junction bases numbered 1, after V lost 4 bases and J lost 1 base. This CDR3 contains 15 residues. Germline loops: CDR1 MRHNA, CDR2 SNTAGT. CDR3 protein: CASSGDSSGANVLTF. The CDR3 region has the DNA TGTGCCAGCAGTGGGGACAGTTCTGGGGCCAACGTCCTGACTTTC.

The J gene is TRBJ2-3, the V gene TRBV28; possible D gene TRBD1, 6 bases. The germline V gene has CDR1 MDHEN and CDR2 SYDVKM. V was shortened by 6 bases and J by 1 base, with 11 bases between the two germline ends. The CDR3 contains 14 residues. CDR3 protein: CASSTGPRTDTQYF. DNA for the CDR3: TGTGCCAGCAGCACAGGGCCCCGCACAGATACGCAGTATTTT. Full variable domain (missing parts from reference TRBV28 and TRBJ2-3): DVKVTQSSRYLVKRTGEKVFLECVQDMDHENMFWYRQDPGLGLRLIYFSYDVKMKEKGDIPEGYSVSREKKERFSLILESASTNQTSMYLCASSTGPRTDTQYFGPGTRLTVL.

The chain carries TRBV5-1 and TRBJ2-3; D gene unclear. The CDR3 is made up of 14 amino acids. Trimming cost V 4 bases and J 7 bases, with 16 bases left between them. Germline CDR1 SGHRS, CDR2 YFSETQ. The CDR3 loop is CASSKESYPNTQYF. The DNA of the CDR3 is TGCGCCAGCAGCAAGGAGTCCTATCCAAATACGCAGTATTTT.

The V and J genes are TRBV5-1 and TRBJ1-2, with 7 bases aligning to TRBD1. J gave up 8 bases and V 6 bases, and 13 bases lay outside the gene matches. The CDR3 length is 14 residues. The V gene's germline CDR1 is SGHRS and CDR2 YFSETQ. The CDR3 protein is CASTLFTGDRGYTF. CDR3 sequence (DNA): TGCGCCAGCACCTTATTCACAGGGGACCGGGGCTACACCTTC.

CDR3 region: CASSLIDWTSGGTRSYNEQFF. The CDR3 DNA reads as TGCGCCAGCAGCTTAATCGACTGGACTAGCGGGGGGACCCGCTCCTACAATGAGCAGTTCTTC. This rearrangement joins TRBV5-1 to TRBJ2-1; 14 bases agree with TRBD2. The CDR3 totals 21 residues. Germline assignment: CDR1 SGHRS and CDR2 YFSETQ. Trimming removed 2 bases from V and 0 bases from J; junction bases left unmatched: 13.